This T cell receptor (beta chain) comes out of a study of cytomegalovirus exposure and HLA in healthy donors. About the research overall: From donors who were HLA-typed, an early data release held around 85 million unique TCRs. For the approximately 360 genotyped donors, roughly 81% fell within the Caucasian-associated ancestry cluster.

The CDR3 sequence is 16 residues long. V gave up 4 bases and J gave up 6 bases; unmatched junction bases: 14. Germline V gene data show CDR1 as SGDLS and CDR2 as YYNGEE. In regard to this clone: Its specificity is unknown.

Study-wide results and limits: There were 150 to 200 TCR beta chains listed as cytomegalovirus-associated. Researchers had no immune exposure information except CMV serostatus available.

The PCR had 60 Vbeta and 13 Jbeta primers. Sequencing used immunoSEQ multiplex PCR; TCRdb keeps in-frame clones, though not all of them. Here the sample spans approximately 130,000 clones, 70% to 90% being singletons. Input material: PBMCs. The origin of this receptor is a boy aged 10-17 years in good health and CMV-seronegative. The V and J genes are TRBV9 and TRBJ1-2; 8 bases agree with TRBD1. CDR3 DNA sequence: TGTGCCAGCAGCCTCCTGAGGCAGGGGGCAGGGGATGGCTACACCTTC. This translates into CASSLLRQGAGDGYTF. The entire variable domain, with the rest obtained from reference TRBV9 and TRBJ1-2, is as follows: DSGVTQTPKHLITATGQRVTLRCSPRSGDLSVYWYQQSLDQGLQFLIQYYNGEERAKGNILERFSAQQFPDLHSELNLSSLELGDSALYFCASSLLRQGAGDGYTFGSGTRLTVV.